A single sample gave rise to the 21 T cell receptor beta chains below, sequenced in a study of tumor and adjacent non-tumor tissue in lung cancer. The library came from three nested PCR rounds adapted from ARM-PCR protocols. MiXCR was run by TCRdb on the multiplex PCR reads, yielding one entry per CDR3 protein. This table holds fewer than 80,000 distinct CDR3 sequences, nearly 70% found once. No cell sorting was done before RNA was extracted from the tissue. The sample taken for sequencing was lung tumor tissue. The receptors here all came from an older woman with non-small cell lung cancer.

The V call is TRBV20-1, the J call TRBJ1-1; TRBD1 is a possible D gene (5 bases). The CDR3 runs to 15 residues. The V gene lost 3 bases and the J gene lost 1 base, with 15 bases spanning the gap. In germline, CDR1 is DFQATT, CDR2 SNEGSKA (reference sequence). The CDR3 loop is CSASLRGRSNTEAFF. CDR3 sequence (DNA): TGCAGTGCTAGTTTACGGGGCCGATCGAACACTGAAGCTTTCTTT.

Details on this clonotype: In this CDR3 the conserved last residue, phenylalanine or tryptophan, is missing, so a read error is likely. This chain joins TRBV29-1 and TRBJ1-2; TRBD1 agrees at 7 bases. Per germline, CDR1 SQVTM and CDR2 ANQGSEA. The CDR3 covers 13 residues. Here the CDR3 reads CSIELRTGGGYTL. DNA for the CDR3: TGCAGCATTGAGCTAAGGACAGGTGGAGGCTACACCTTG.

This chain links TRBV5-5 with TRBJ1-2; the D gene is possibly TRBD1 (6 bases). The CDR3 length is 14 residues. V shed 4 bases and J shed 12 bases, with 22 bases lying between them. From germline, CDR1 is SGHKS and CDR2 YYEKEE (reference sequence). CDR3 loop: CASSLQGQILGHTF. The CDR3 coding sequence is TGTGCCAGCAGCCTTCAGGGGCAAATACTCGGCCACACCTTC.

This clonotype has ten or more counts. The chain carries TRBV5-6 and TRBJ2-7; D may be TRBD1 (6 bases). V lost 1 base and J 3 bases, leaving 8 bases between the germline ends. The germline V gene has CDR1 SGHDT and CDR2 YYEEEE. This CDR3 has 13 residues. CDR3 sequence reads: CASSLQGLYEQYF. Here the CDR3 DNA reads TGTGCCAGCAGCTTGCAGGGGCTCTACGAGCAGTACTTC.

The chain combines TRBV6-5 with TRBJ1-6; D is undetermined. V shed 7 bases and J shed 4 bases, with 20 bases lying between them. CDR3 length equals 17 residues. Germline CDR1 reads MNHEY; CDR2 reads SVGAGI. The CDR3 region is CASNSKLGPGYNSPLHF. CDR3 DNA sequence: TGTGCCAGCAACTCGAAGTTAGGCCCGGGTTATAATTCACCCCTCCACTTT.

This clonotype ranks as medium-sized. This rearrangement joins TRBV29-1 to TRBJ2-2; no reliable D call. The V gene's germline CDR1 is SQVTM and CDR2 ANQGSEA. V shed 2 bases and J shed 6 bases, with 13 bases lying between them. CDR3 length: 14 residues. The CDR3 region has the DNA TGCAGCGTTGAAAGCTTTGGGGTGTCCGGGGAGCTGTTTTTT. It yields the protein CSVESFGVSGELFF.

The table lists this clonotype with many counts. This chain connects TRBV28 to TRBJ2-7; 7 positions match TRBD1. V gave up 6 bases and J gave up 0 bases; unmatched junction bases: 5. Germline lookup yields CDR1 MDHEN and CDR2 SYDVKM. CDR3 length: 14 amino acids. CDR3 loop: CASSLQGPSYEQYF. CDR3 bases: TGTGCCAGCAGCCTACAGGGGCCCTCCTACGAGCAGTACTTC. The entire variable domain, with the rest obtained from reference TRBV28 and TRBJ2-7, is as follows: DVKVTQSSRYLVKRTGEKVFLECVQDMDHENMFWYRQDPGLGLRLIYFSYDVKMKEKGDIPEGYSVSREKKERFSLILESASTNQTSMYLCASSLQGPSYEQYFGPGTRLTVT.

Note on this clonotype: An end of the junction does not agree with germline; a read error may underlie this. This rearrangement joins TRBV10-3 to TRBJ2-2, with 7 positions matching TRBD2. The CDR3 has 18 amino acids. The germline V gene has CDR1 ENHRY and CDR2 SYGVKD. CDR3 sequence (DNA): TGTACCATCAGTGAGCGGGGATCCGGACCTACGAACACCGGGGAGCTGTTTTTT. Protein sequence: CTISERGSGPTNTGELFF.

A note on this clonotype: Germline and junction disagree at one end, which may indicate a read error. The rearrangement uses TRBV6-5 and TRBJ2-1; TRBD1 agrees at 9 bases. This CDR3 is 16 amino acids long. Germline V gene data show CDR1 as MNHEY and CDR2 as SVGAGI. DNA for the CDR3: TGTGTCAGCAGTTCCACCTCGGGACAGGGCTACAATGAGCAGTTCTTC. Translated, it gives CVSSSTSGQGYNEQFF.

This clonotype was seen many times. This chain links TRBV6-5 with TRBJ2-1; 8 bases match TRBD2. CDR1 and CDR2 from the germline V gene are MNHEY and SVGAGI. Trimming at V came to 5 bases and at J to 8 bases, leaving 14 bases not matched to a gene. The CDR3 is 16 amino acids. CDR3 in amino acids: CASSTTGTRVLDEQFF. CDR3 coding DNA: TGTGCCAGCAGTACGACCGGGACTAGAGTCCTCGATGAGCAGTTCTTC.

Regarding this clonotype: Possible read error: a much larger clone is one base away. The rearrangement uses TRBV10-3 and TRBJ2-1; either TRBD1 or TRBD2 may fit D (5 bases each). The CDR3 contains 11 residues. The germline CDR1 and CDR2 sequences are ENHRY and SYGVKD. The CDR3 nucleotides are TGTGCCTTCAGTGGGGGTGGGGGGCAGTTCTTC. This encodes CAFSGGGGQFF.

With regard to this clonotype: No conserved phenylalanine or tryptophan ends this CDR3, so it is likely a read error. The CDR3, as DNA: TGTGCCAGTAGCATCCGAGCGGTCCAAGAGACCCAGTACATC. Amino acids: CASSIRAVQETQYI. The chain employs TRBV5-4 and TRBJ2-5, with TRBD2 as a possible D gene (5 bases). Germline V gene sequence: CDR1 SGHNT, CDR2 YYREEE (reference sequence). V lost 8 bases and J lost 1, with 15 bases in between. The CDR3 extends over 14 amino acids.

On this clonotype: The junction departs from the called germline gene at one end, perhaps through a read error. J is TRBJ1-1 and V is TRBV5-4, with D possibly matching TRBD1 (6 bases). Germline V lookup: CDR1 SGHNT, CDR2 YYREEE (reference sequence). The CDR3 length is 17 residues. CDR3: CANSSGGGSSMNTEAFF. CDR3 nucleotides: TGTGCCAACAGCTCCGGGGGGGGCAGTTCCATGAACACTGAAGCTTTCTTT.

As for this clonotype: A read error may account for a junction end that differs from germline. This chain joins TRBV6-2 or TRBV6-3 and TRBJ2-7; D unclear. This CDR3 comprises 12 residues. Germline lookup yields CDR1 MNHEY and CDR2 SVGEGT. CDR3 sequence reads: CASSYPAYKQCF. In DNA form, the CDR3 reads TGTGCCAGCAGTTATCCAGCCTACAAGCAGTGCTTC.

For this clonotype: The junction differs from germline at one of its ends, possibly a read error. This rearrangement joins TRBV12-3 or TRBV12-4 to TRBJ2-7; D is undetermined. This CDR3 is 13 amino acids long. CDR3 in DNA: TGTTCCAGCAGCGTCAGTCCTTCCTACGAGCAGTACTTC. As protein: CSSSVSPSYEQYF.

This clonotype appeared a single time. A much larger clone lies a single base off, so this may be a read error. V and J are TRBV28 and TRBJ1-5, with D possibly TRBD1 on 5 matching bases. There are 16 residues in the CDR3. Per germline, CDR1 MDHEN and CDR2 SYDVKM. CDR3 sequence (DNA): TGTGCCAGCAGACAATCTACAGGTTATAGCAATCAGCTCCAGCATTTT. Translation gives CASRQSTGYSNQLQHF.

The V call is TRBV11-1, the J call TRBJ1-1; perhaps TRBD1 as D (5 bases). Germline lookup yields CDR1 SGHAT and CDR2 FQDESV (reference sequence). V was trimmed by 3 bases and J by 2 bases, leaving 13 bases between them. The CDR3 consists of 15 residues. The CDR3 region is CASSFAGTRNTEAFF. The CDR3 DNA reads TGTGCCAGCAGCTTCGCAGGGACCCGAAACACTGAAGCTTTCTTT.

This clonotype was recorded at least ten times. This chain links TRBV30 with TRBJ2-4; no firm D call. CDR1 is GTSNPN, CDR2 SVGIG, per germline (reference sequence). There are 13 residues in the CDR3. V was clipped by 7 bases and J by 7 bases, with 17 bases between them. As DNA, the CDR3 is TGTGCCTATCTCAGCCCAAATGGGAACATTCAGTACTTC. The encoded protein is CAYLSPNGNIQYF. The complete variable domain, with remaining parts taken from reference TRBV30 and TRBJ2-4, reads SQTIHQWPATLVQPVGSPLSLECTVEGTSNPNLYWYRQAAGRGLQLLFYSVGIGQISSEVPQNLSASRPQDRQFILSSKKLLLSDSGFYLCAYLSPNGNIQYFGAGTRLSVL.

To note about this clonotype: Given the absence of the conserved phenylalanine or tryptophan at the CDR3 end, a read error is likely. The DNA is left out, because the CDR3 cannot be placed on it with certainty; the CDR3 is given as TCRdb lists it. The CDR3 sequence: CASSDQATETRGRSYY. The rearrangement uses TRBV6-5 and TRBJ2-7; TRBD2 is the table's D call and was not checked against the DNA. Per germline, CDR1 MNHEY and CDR2 SVGAGI. The CDR3 contains 16 residues when both ends are counted.

Concerning this clonotype itself: At one boundary the junction diverges from the germline segment, which might be a read error. The V gene is TRBV7-3, the J gene TRBJ2-3; 8 bases agree with TRBD2. CDR3 length: 14 amino acids. Germline values: CDR1 SGHTA, CDR2 FQGTGA. The CDR3 sequence: CASSPTGGADTQYF. The CDR3 coding sequence is TGTGCCAGCAGCCCGACGGGAGGGGCCGATACGCAATATTTT. Supplemented by reference TRBV7-3 and TRBJ2-3, the full variable domain reads GAGVSQTPSNKVTEKGKYVELRCDPISGHTALYWYRQSLGQGPEFLIYFQGTGAADDSGLPNDRFFAVRPEGSVSTLKIQRTERGDSAVYLCASSPTGGADTQYFGPGTRLTVL.

The CDR3 reads CASSYSRIVQFF. The CDR3 coding sequence is TGTGCCAGCAGTTACTCGAGGATTGTGCAGTTCTTC. The J gene is TRBJ2-1, the V gene TRBV6-5, with D unclear. This CDR3 spans 12 amino acids. The germline V and J ends were trimmed by 0 bases and 12 bases, with 9 bases remaining between them. The germline V gene has CDR1 MNHEY and CDR2 SVGAGI.